The 3 T cell receptor beta chains below come from one sample, sequenced in a study of OX40 agonist ivuxolimab in advanced cancers. Profiling relied on immunoSEQ multiplex PCR, and the TCRdb table lists in-frame clones only, not all of them. The sample has some 20,000 clones, almost 85% seen once. Source: CD4+ or CD8+ T cells sorted from blood, taken in a trial of the OX40 agonist ivuxolimab. The receptors stem from an adult with an advanced solid tumor such as melanoma, head and neck, liver or kidney cancer.

A single count supports this clone. The chain links TRBV7-2 to TRBJ2-7, with 8 bases matching TRBD1. The CDR3 loop spans 14 amino acids. The V gene end was trimmed by 2 bases and the J gene end by 4 bases; junction bases not matched to a gene: 4. CDR1 and CDR2 (germline): SGHTA, FQGNSA. CDR3 in DNA: TGTGCCAGCAGCTTACAGGGGGCGCGGTACGAGCAGTACTTC. Translation: CASSLQGARYEQYF.

The CDR3 DNA sequence: TGTGCCAGCAGCGTGGTCCCGGGGGACAGGGGGGTCTATGGCTACACCTTC. Translation: CASSVVPGDRGVYGYTF. The chain links TRBV9 to TRBJ1-2, with 11 bases identical to TRBD1. The CDR3 is 17 residues long. Germline CDR1 is SGDLS and CDR2 is YYNGEE. The trim removed 2 bases at V and 4 bases at J, leaving 10 bases unmatched. Based on the CDR3 plus reference TRBV9 and TRBJ1-2, the full variable domain is DSGVTQTPKHLITATGQRVTLRCSPRSGDLSVYWYQQSLDQGLQFLIQYYNGEERAKGNILERFSAQQFPDLHSELNLSSLELGDSALYFCASSVVPGDRGVYGYTFGSGTRLTVV.

A few counts support this clone. The chain recombines TRBV5-1 with TRBJ2-1; tentative D call: TRBD1 (5 bases). CDR3 size: 15 residues. Germline CDR1 reads SGHRS; CDR2 reads YFSETQ. Trimming pared 3 bases from V and 0 bases from J, leaving 10 bases between. The CDR3 sequence: CASSWGASSYNEQFF. The DNA of the CDR3 is TGCGCCAGCAGCTGGGGCGCTAGCTCCTACAATGAGCAGTTCTTC. The whole variable domain, remainder taken from reference TRBV5-1 and TRBJ2-1, is KAGVTQTPRYLIKTRGQQVTLSCSPISGHRSVSWYQQTPGQGLQFLFEYFSETQRNKGNFPGRFSGRQFSNSRSEMNVSTLELGDSALYLCASSWGASSYNEQFFGPGTRLTVL.